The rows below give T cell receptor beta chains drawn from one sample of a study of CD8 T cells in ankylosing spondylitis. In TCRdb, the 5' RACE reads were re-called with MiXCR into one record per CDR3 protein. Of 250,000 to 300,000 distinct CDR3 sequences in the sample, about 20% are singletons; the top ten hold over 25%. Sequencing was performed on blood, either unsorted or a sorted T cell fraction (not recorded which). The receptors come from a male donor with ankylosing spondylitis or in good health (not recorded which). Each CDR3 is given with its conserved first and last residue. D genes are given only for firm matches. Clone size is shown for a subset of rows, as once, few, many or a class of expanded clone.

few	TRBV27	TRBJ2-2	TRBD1	TGTGCCAGCAGTACCCGGGACAGTTTAGAATCCGCGAACACCGGGGAGCTGTTTTTT	CASSTRDSLESANTGELFF
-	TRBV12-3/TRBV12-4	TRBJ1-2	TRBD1	TGTGCCAGCAGCACCACAGGGGCTAACTATGGCTACACCTTC	CASSTTGANYGYTF
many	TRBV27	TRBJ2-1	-	TGTGCCAGCAGTTTATCCGTGGGGCCTGAGCAGTTCTTC	CASSLSVGPEQFF
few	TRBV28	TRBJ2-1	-	TGTGCCAGCAGTTTAGCCCACTACGGTTACAATGAGCAGTTCTTC	CASSLAHYGYNEQFF
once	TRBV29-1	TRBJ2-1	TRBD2	TGCAGCGTTGTGTGGGCGGGAGGGTTGAATGAGCAGTTCTTC	CSVVWAGGLNEQFF
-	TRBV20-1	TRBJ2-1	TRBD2	TGCAGTGCTATTAGCGGGAGGGCCGGGAATGAGCAGTTCTTC	CSAISGRAGNEQFF
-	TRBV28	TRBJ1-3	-	TGTGCCAGCAGTTTATTTTGGACGAAAGGACCTGGAAACACCATATATTTT	CASSLFWTKGPGNTIYF
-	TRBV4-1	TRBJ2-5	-	TGCGCCAGCAGCGGGGGCCAAGGGGAGCCCAAAACGGAGACCCAGTACTTC	CASSGGQGEPKTETQYF
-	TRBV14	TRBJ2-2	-	TGTGCCAGCAGCCTTGACAGTTACACCGGGGAGCTGTTTTTT	CASSLDSYTGELFF
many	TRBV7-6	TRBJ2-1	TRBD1	TGTGCCAGCAGCTTAGAGAACAGGGGCGCAGCAATTCTATACAATGAGCAGTTCTTC	CASSLENRGAAILYNEQFF
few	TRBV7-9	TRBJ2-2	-	TGTGCCAGCAGCATCACCGGGACCCCGAACACCGGGGAGCTGTTTTTT	CASSITGTPNTGELFF
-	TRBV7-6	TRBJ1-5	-	TGTGCCAGCAGCTTAAACAGGGGCAATCAGCCCCAGCATTTT	CASSLNRGNQPQHF
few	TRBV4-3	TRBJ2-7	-	TGCGCCAGCAGCCAAGATCGGACGGTCCCCTACGAGCAGTACTTC	CASSQDRTVPYEQYF
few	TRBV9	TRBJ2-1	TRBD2	TGTGCCAGCAGCGCTAGCGGGAGTGGCTACAATGAGCAGTTCTTC	CASSASGSGYNEQFF
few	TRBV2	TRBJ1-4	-	TGTGCCAGCAGTGCCGGGGATTGGTCTAATGAAAAACTGTTTTTT	CASSAGDWSNEKLFF
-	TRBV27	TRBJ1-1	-	TGTGCCAGCAGTTCAGGATCCGGATACTTGAACACTGAAGCTTTCTTT	CASSSGSGYLNTEAFF
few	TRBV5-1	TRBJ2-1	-	TGCGCCAGCAGCTTGGCCGAGGCAACCTCAGCCTACAATGAGCAGTTCTTC	CASSLAEATSAYNEQFF
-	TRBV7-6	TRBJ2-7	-	TGTGCCAGCAGCTCTTGGGGGGAGGCGGAGGGCGAGCAGTACTTC	CASSSWGEAEGEQYF
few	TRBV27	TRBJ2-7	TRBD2	TGTGCCAGCAGTTTATCGTTGCAGCGGGGCCTTGAAAAGCAGTACTTC	CASSLSLQRGLEKQYF
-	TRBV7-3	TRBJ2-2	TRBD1	TGTGCCAGCAGCTTAACCTACGGGACAGGGGCCGGGGAGCTGTTTTTT	CASSLTYGTGAGELFF
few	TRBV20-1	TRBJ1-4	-	TGCAGTGCTTCCGGGGTAACTAATGAAAAACTGTTTTTT	CSASGVTNEKLFF
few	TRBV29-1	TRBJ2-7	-	TGCAGCGTTGACGTCAGGGGAAGCTACGAGCAGTACTTC	CSVDVRGSYEQYF
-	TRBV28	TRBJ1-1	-	TGTGCCAGCAGGATAAAATTGAACACTGAAGCTTTCTTT	CASRIKLNTEAFF
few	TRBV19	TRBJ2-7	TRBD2	TGTGCCAGTAGTACCCTTGCGGGAGTGCTCGGCGAGCAGTACTTC	CASSTLAGVLGEQYF
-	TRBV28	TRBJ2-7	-	TGTGCCACCCGACAGGCCTCTCAGTACTTC	CATRQASQYF
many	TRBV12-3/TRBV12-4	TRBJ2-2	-	TGTGCCAGCAGTTTAGGGGGAACCGGGGAGCTGTTTTTT	CASSLGGTGELFF
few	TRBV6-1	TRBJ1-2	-	TGTGCCAGCGTCCTTGCTGAATCCTATGGCTACACCTTC	CASVLAESYGYTF